The clone carrying this TCR beta chain has a single count. As yet, its antigen is unknown. This sample was included in a study of cytomegalovirus exposure and HLA in healthy donors. Turning to the study itself: Earlier, about 180 million T cells were analyzed, and about 100 million unique TCR beta sequences were found among them. Overall study findings and caveats: Across all donors, roughly uniform sequencing depth was an assumption of the presence/absence analyses.

Both 60 Vbeta primers and 13 Jbeta primers went into the PCR. Data came from immunoSEQ multiplex PCR; TCRdb stores just in-frame clones and leaves some out. Among about 140,000 clones listed, 65% to 85% were seen once. CDR3 size: 14 residues. J lost 3 bases, V lost 1 base, and 2 bases had no gene match. Per germline, CDR1 GTSNPN and CDR2 SVGIG (reference sequence). Each donor was healthy, and each was a bone marrow donor. This chain links TRBV30 with TRBJ2-7; the match to TRBD2 covers 11 bases. The sample was PBMCs. This sequence was found in a man between 18 and 29 years old in good health and CMV-seronegative. The CDR3 sequence is CAWSASGGSYEQYF. CDR3 nucleotide sequence: TGTGCCTGGAGTGCTAGCGGGGGGAGCTACGAGCAGTACTTC.